This T cell receptor (beta chain) was obtained from a study of blood T cell repertoires in COVID-19. This clone has just a few counts. Germline V gene data show CDR1 as SGHRS and CDR2 as YFSETQ. The V and J ends lost 3 bases and 9 bases, in that order; junction bases with no gene match: 11. The CDR3 sequence is 16 residues long. Original data processing: For nucleated cells, counts were estimated from reference gene primer amplification. This table comes from immunoSEQ multiplex PCR, and its TCRdb copy is limited to in-frame clones, with some not included. That table is the source of V, J and clone size, and D and trimming were worked out from the DNA. The sample records roughly 53,000 clones, 82% being singletons.

This clonotype originated in a human donor in a cohort sampled during active COVID-19. The J gene is TRBJ1-6, the V gene TRBV5-1; 8 nucleotides line up with TRBD1. The specimen sequenced was peripheral blood. The CDR3 protein is CASSSETGDLTSPLHF. CDR3 bases: TGCGCCAGCAGCTCGGAGACAGGGGATTTGACTTCACCCCTCCACTTT. Full variable domain (remainder filled in from reference TRBV5-1 and TRBJ1-6): KAGVTQTPRYLIKTRGQQVTLSCSPISGHRSVSWYQQTPGQGLQFLFEYFSETQRNKGNFPGRFSGRQFSNSRSEMNVSTLELGDSALYLCASSSETGDLTSPLHFGNGTRLTVT.